Listed below are T cell receptor beta chains from one sample, sequenced in a study of cytomegalovirus exposure and HLA in healthy donors. Generated by immunoSEQ multiplex PCR, the TCRdb table keeps only in-frame clones and is missing some. The table has around 110,000 clones, more than 60% seen once. Source material: PBMCs. The receptors shown here come from a woman aged 45 to 65 in good health and CMV-seropositive. Each CDR3 is given with its conserved first and last residue. A D gene is named only where the DNA matches it firmly. Clone size appears in some rows only: once, few, many, or a class for an expanded clone.

V: TRBV19; J: TRBJ1-1; D: TRBD1; size: few; CDR3: CASSAAGGTEAFF; DNA: TGTGCCAGTAGCGCCGCAGGGGGCACTGAAGCTTTCTTT
V: TRBV18; J: TRBJ1-4; D: .; size: .; CDR3: CASSPLAGTTNEKLFF; DNA: TGTGCCAGCTCACCACTTGCAGGGACAACTAATGAAAAACTGTTTTTT
V: TRBV19; J: TRBJ1-2; D: TRBD1; size: .; CDR3: CASSGPRTGSYGYTF; DNA: TGTGCCAGTAGTGGTCCCCGGACAGGGTCTTATGGCTACACCTTC
V: TRBV11-2; J: TRBJ1-2; D: .; size: .; CDR3: CASSLGGKAQMGYTF; DNA: TGTGCCAGCAGCTTAGGAGGGAAGGCCCAAATGGGCTACACCTTC
V: TRBV11-2; J: TRBJ1-4; D: TRBD1; size: .; CDR3: CASSFNGQGKEKLFF; DNA: TGTGCCAGCAGCTTCAACGGACAGGGGAAAGAAAAACTGTTTTTT
V: TRBV27; J: TRBJ1-6; D: TRBD1; size: .; CDR3: CASSPLQIQGSSYNSPLHF; DNA: TGTGCCAGCAGTCCACTACAGATACAGGGGAGCTCCTATAATTCACCCCTCCACTTT
V: TRBV4-2; J: TRBJ1-4; D: .; size: .; CDR3: CASSQEGGGGNEKLFF; DNA: TGTGCCAGCAGCCAGGAAGGGGGAGGGGGTAATGAAAAACTGTTTTTT
V: TRBV11-3; J: TRBJ2-3; D: TRBD2; size: .; CDR3: CASSPHPTSGGADTQYF; DNA: TGTGCCAGCAGCCCACACCCGACTAGCGGGGGGGCGGATACGCAGTATTTT
V: TRBV9; J: TRBJ2-5; D: TRBD1; size: .; CDR3: CASSVGQGAMETQYF; DNA: TGTGCCAGCAGCGTAGGACAGGGTGCGATGGAGACCCAGTACTTC
V: TRBV19; J: TRBJ1-1; D: .; size: .; CDR3: CASSPGDTGSGTEAFF; DNA: TGTGCCAGTAGCCCGGGAGACACCGGGTCGGGGACTGAAGCTTTCTTT
V: TRBV2; J: TRBJ1-5; D: .; size: few; CDR3: CASSGGSNQPQHF; DNA: TGTGCCAGCAGTGGCGGGAGCAATCAGCCCCAGCATTTT
V: TRBV7-8; J: TRBJ2-3; D: .; size: .; CDR3: CASSLVPGLVPDTQYF; DNA: TGTGCCAGCAGCTTAGTTCCGGGTTTGGTTCCAGATACGCAGTATTTT